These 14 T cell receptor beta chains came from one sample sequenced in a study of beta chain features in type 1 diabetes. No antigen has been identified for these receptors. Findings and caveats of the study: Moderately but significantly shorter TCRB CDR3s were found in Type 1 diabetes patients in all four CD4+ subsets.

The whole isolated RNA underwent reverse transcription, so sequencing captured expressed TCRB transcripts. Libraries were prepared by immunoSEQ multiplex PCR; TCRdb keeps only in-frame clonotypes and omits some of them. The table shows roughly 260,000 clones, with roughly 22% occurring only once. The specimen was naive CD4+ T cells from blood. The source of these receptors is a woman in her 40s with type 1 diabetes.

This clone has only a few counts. Written as DNA, the CDR3 is TGTGCCAGCAGTTACTCACAGGGGGCTGGTAACATTCAGTACTTC. It codes for CASSYSQGAGNIQYF. The V and J genes are TRBV6-5 and TRBJ2-4; 9 nucleotides line up with TRBD1. Germline V gene lookup returns CDR1 MNHEY and CDR2 SVGAGI. V trimming: 0 bases; J trimming: 7 bases; junction bases outside the gene matches: 4. This CDR3 has 15 amino acids.

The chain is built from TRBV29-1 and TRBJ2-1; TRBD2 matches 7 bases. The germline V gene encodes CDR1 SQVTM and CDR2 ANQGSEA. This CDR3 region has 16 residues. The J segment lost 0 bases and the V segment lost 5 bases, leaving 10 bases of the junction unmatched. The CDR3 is CSVQRLAQSSYNEQFF. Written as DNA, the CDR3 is TGCAGCGTTCAGCGACTAGCCCAAAGCTCCTACAATGAGCAGTTCTTC.

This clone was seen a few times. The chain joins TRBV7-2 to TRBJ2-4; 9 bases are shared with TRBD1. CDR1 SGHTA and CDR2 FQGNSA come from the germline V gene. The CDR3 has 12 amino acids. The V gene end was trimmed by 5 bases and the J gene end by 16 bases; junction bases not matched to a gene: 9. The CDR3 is CASSIRRDRVYF. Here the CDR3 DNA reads TGTGCCAGCAGCATTCGGCGGGACAGGGTTTACTTC. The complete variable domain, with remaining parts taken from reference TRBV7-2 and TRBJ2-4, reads GAGVSQSPSNKVTEKGKDVELRCDPISGHTALYWYRQSLGQGLEFLIYFQGNSAPDKSGLPSDRFSAERTGGSVSTLTIQRTQQEDSAVYLCASSIRRDRVYFGAGTRLSVL.

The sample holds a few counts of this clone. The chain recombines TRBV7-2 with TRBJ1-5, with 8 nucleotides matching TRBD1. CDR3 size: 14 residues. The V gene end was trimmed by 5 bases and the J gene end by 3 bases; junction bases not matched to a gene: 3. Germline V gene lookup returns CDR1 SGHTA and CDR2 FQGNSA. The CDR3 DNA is TGTGCCAGCAGCCCTCAGGGGGCCAATCAGCCCCAGCATTTT. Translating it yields CASSPQGANQPQHF.

The CDR3 region has the DNA TGTGCCAGCAGCCGACTAGCGGGGGGGGAGACCCAGTACTTC. It is translated as CASSRLAGGETQYF. The rearrangement uses TRBV6-5 and TRBJ2-5; 14 nucleotides agree with TRBD2. V gave up 6 bases and J gave up 5 bases; unmatched junction bases: 2. The CDR3 is 14 amino acids. CDR1 is MNHEY and CDR2 is SVGAGI in the germline V gene.

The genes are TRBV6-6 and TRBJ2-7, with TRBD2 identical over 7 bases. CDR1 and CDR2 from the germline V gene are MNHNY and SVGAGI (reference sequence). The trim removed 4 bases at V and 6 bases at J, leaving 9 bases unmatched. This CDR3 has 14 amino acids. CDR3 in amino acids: CASSSNRGGGEQYF. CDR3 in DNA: TGTGCCAGCAGTTCAAACCGTGGGGGGGGCGAGCAGTACTTC.

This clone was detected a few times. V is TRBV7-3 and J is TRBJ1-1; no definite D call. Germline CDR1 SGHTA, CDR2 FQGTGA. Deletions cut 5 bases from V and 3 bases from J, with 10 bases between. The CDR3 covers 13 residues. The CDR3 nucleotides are TGTGCCAGCAGCCTCAGTGGTTACACTGAAGCTTTCTTT. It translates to CASSLSGYTEAFF.

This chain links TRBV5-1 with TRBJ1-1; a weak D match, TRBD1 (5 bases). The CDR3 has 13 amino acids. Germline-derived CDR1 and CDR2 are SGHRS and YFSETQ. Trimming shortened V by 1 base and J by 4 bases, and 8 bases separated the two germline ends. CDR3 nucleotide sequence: TGCGCCAGCAGCTTGCAGGGTGCCACTGAAGCTTTCTTT. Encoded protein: CASSLQGATEAFF. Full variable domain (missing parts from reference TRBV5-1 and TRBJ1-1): KAGVTQTPRYLIKTRGQQVTLSCSPISGHRSVSWYQQTPGQGLQFLFEYFSETQRNKGNFPGRFSGRQFSNSRSEMNVSTLELGDSALYLCASSLQGATEAFFGQGTRLTVV.

The CDR3: CASSRQGEGYTF. The CDR3 region has the DNA TGTGCCAGCAGTAGGCAGGGGGAGGGCTACACCTTC. The chain has TRBV6-6 and TRBJ1-2, with 7 bases matching TRBD1. CDR3 length: 12 amino acids. V shed 5 bases, J shed 8 bases, and the junction held 5 bases outside the gene matches. CDR1 is MNHNY and CDR2 is SVGAGI in the germline V gene (reference sequence).

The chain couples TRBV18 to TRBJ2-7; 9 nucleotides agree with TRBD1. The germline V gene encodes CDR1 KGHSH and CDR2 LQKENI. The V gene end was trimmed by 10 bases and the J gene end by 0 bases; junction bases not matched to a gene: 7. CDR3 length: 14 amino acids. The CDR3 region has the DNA TGTGCCACAACTGGGACAGGGCGCTCCTACGAGCAGTACTTC. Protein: CATTGTGRSYEQYF.

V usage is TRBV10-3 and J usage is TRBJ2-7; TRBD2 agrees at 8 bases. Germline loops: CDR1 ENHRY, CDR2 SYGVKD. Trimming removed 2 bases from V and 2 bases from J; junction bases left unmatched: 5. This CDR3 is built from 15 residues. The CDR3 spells CAISETRGVPYEQYF. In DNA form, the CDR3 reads TGTGCCATCAGTGAGACGCGGGGGGTACCCTACGAGCAGTACTTC.

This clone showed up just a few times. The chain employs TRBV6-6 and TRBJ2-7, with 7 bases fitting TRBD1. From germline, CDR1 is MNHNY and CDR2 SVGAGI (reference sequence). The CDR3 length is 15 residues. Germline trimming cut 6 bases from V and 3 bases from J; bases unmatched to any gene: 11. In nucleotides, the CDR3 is TGTGCCAGCAGCAGAGGGACAGCGGCCCTCTACGAGCAGTACTTC. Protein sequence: CASSRGTAALYEQYF.

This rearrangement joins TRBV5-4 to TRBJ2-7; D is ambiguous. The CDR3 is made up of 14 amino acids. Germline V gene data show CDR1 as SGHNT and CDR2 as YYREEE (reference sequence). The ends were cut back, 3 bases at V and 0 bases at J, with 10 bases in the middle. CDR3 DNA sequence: TGTGCCAGCAGCTCTTCAATGAGCTCCTACGAGCAGTACTTC. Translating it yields CASSSSMSSYEQYF. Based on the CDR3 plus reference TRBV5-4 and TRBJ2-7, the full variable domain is ETGVTQSPTHLIKTRGQQVTLRCSSQSGHNTVSWYQQALGQGPQFIFQYYREEENGRGNFPPRFSGLQFPNYSSELNVNALELDDSALYLCASSSSMSSYEQYFGPGTRLTVT.

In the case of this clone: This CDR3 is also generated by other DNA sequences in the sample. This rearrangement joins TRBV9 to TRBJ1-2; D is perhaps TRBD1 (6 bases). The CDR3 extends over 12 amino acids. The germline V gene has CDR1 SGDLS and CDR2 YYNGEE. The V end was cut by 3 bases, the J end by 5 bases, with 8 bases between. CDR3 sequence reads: CASSADSYGYTF. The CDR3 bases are TGTGCCAGCAGCGCGGACAGTTATGGCTACACCTTC.